Each of the 18 T cell receptor beta chains below was sequenced from the same sample in a study of technical replicates of blood from a handful of donors. Data came from immunoSEQ multiplex PCR; TCRdb stores just in-frame clones and leaves some out. The table shows around 84,000 clones, with around 90% occurring only once. The specimen was T cells isolated from PBMCs. These receptor sequences come from a human donor in good health.

V usage is TRBV28 and J usage is TRBJ2-7; D call uncertain. The CDR3 runs to 12 residues. Germline loops: CDR1 MDHEN, CDR2 SYDVKM. V was pared by 3 bases and J by 6 bases, with 9 bases between. In DNA, the CDR3 is TGTGCCAGCAGTTTGAGATCCCTCGAGCAGTACTTC. Encoded protein: CASSLRSLEQYF.

This chain connects TRBV30 to TRBJ2-7, with 9 bases matching TRBD2. Per the germline V gene, CDR1 is GTSNPN and CDR2 is SVGIG (reference sequence). V was clipped by 5 bases and J by 3 bases; unmatched bases: 8. The CDR3 extends over 14 amino acids. The CDR3 here is CAWVSGGGIYEQYF. The DNA of the CDR3 is TGTGCCTGGGTTAGCGGGGGAGGCATCTACGAGCAGTACTTC. Supplemented by reference TRBV30 and TRBJ2-7, the full variable domain reads SQTIHQWPATLVQPVGSPLSLECTVEGTSNPNLYWYRQAAGRGLQLLFYSVGIGQISSEVPQNLSASRPQDRQFILSSKKLLLSDSGFYLCAWVSGGGIYEQYFGPGTRLTVT.

This clone occurred once. This chain joins TRBV6-1 and TRBJ2-7, with TRBD2 matching over 7 bases. CDR3 length equals 16 residues. V was pared by 0 bases and J by 1 base, with 6 bases of the junction left unmatched. Germline V lookup: CDR1 MNHNS, CDR2 SASEGT. The CDR3 reads CASSEAGGGLSYEQYF. The CDR3 DNA reads TGTGCCAGCAGTGAAGCTGGCGGGGGTTTGTCCTACGAGCAGTACTTC.

V gene TRBV27 combines with J gene TRBJ1-3; TRBD1 is a possible D gene (6 bases). In germline, CDR1 is MNHEY, CDR2 SMNVEV (reference sequence). With 10 bases removed from V and 9 bases from J, the gap between germline ends came to 10 bases. There are 10 residues in the CDR3. CDR3: CAISRGTIYF. As DNA, the CDR3 is TGTGCCATCTCCAGGGGCACCATATATTTT.

The sample holds one count of this clone. This chain connects TRBV11-3 to TRBJ1-3; TRBD1 agrees at 9 bases. The germline V gene has CDR1 SGHNT and CDR2 YENEEA. J gave up 0 bases and V 4 bases, and 1 base lay outside the gene matches. The CDR3 totals 15 residues. The CDR3 DNA is TGTGCCAGCAGCTGGACAGGGGACTCTGGAAACACCATATATTTT. Translation: CASSWTGDSGNTIYF.

This chain links TRBV13 with TRBJ2-7; D is unresolved. This CDR3 is 13 amino acids long. V was clipped by 1 base and J by 6 bases, with 10 bases between them. Per the germline V gene, CDR1 is PRHDT and CDR2 is FYEKMQ (reference sequence). CDR3 protein: CASSLVPLVEQYF. In nucleotides, the CDR3 is TGTGCCAGCAGCTTAGTCCCTCTAGTCGAGCAGTACTTC.

The CDR3 region has the DNA TGCAGCGTTGAATCTCCCCGAATAGCGGGAAGGGGGTTGGAGCAGTACTTC. This codes for CSVESPRIAGRGLEQYF. The chain joins TRBV29-1 to TRBJ2-7; TRBD2 agrees at 8 bases. CDR1 SQVTM and CDR2 ANQGSEA come from the germline V gene. V was pared by 2 bases and J by 7 bases, with 19 bases of the junction left unmatched. This CDR3 is 17 amino acids long.

The genes are TRBV6-5 and TRBJ1-1; D perhaps matches TRBD1 (5 bases). The CDR3 contains 11 residues. The V end lost 7 bases, the J end lost 8 bases, and 11 bases lay between the germline ends. Germline V gives CDR1 MNHEY, CDR2 SVGAGI. CDR3 DNA: TGTGCCAGCATCTCAGGGATCGAAGCTTTCTTT. Its protein product is CASISGIEAFF.

This chain links TRBV29-1 with TRBJ2-3, with D perhaps TRBD1 (6 bases). V was shortened by 4 bases and J by 2 bases, with 16 bases between the two germline ends. Germline V gene data show CDR1 as SQVTM and CDR2 as ANQGSEA. This CDR3 region has 15 residues. The DNA for the CDR3 is TGCAGCGTTGTTCCCTTCAGGGGTGCCACAGATACGCAGTATTTT. The encoded protein is CSVVPFRGATDTQYF.

This chain uses TRBV2 with TRBJ1-2; D is unclear. CDR3 length: 12 residues. The V end was cut by 2 bases, the J end by 8 bases, with 9 bases between. In germline, CDR1 is SNHLY, CDR2 FYNNEI. CDR3 DNA sequence: TGTGCCAGCAGTGAAAGGACTGCGGGCTACACCTTC. It specifies CASSERTAGYTF.

The chain links TRBV9 to TRBJ1-4, with a weak D call TRBD1 (6 bases). Per the germline V gene, CDR1 is SGDLS and CDR2 is YYNGEE. CDR3 length equals 16 residues. V shed 0 bases and J shed 6 bases, with 15 bases lying between them. This CDR3 is CASSVGSGDLYEKLFF. In DNA, the CDR3 is TGTGCCAGCAGCGTAGGGTCAGGGGACCTTTATGAAAAACTGTTTTTT.

This clone was found once. V is TRBV5-1 and J is TRBJ2-1; 8 bases are a match to TRBD1. This CDR3 has 15 residues. Germline CDR1 is SGHRS and CDR2 is YFSETQ. V trimming: 4 bases; J trimming: 2 bases; junction bases outside the gene matches: 5. CDR3 amino acids: CASSMGQDAYNEQFF. CDR3 nucleotide sequence: TGCGCCAGCAGCATGGGACAGGATGCCTACAATGAGCAGTTCTTC.

A few counts support this clone. This sequence joins TRBV5-6 and TRBJ1-5, with D possibly TRBD1 on 6 matching bases. The germline V gene has CDR1 SGHDT and CDR2 YYEEEE. The CDR3 extends over 16 amino acids. With 4 bases removed from V and 0 bases from J, the gap between germline ends came to 14 bases. CDR3: CASSLGAGYSNQPQHF. The CDR3 DNA sequence: TGTGCCAGCAGCCTGGGGGCTGGCTATAGCAATCAGCCCCAGCATTTT.

This clone was detected only a few times. The V gene is TRBV10-1, the J gene TRBJ1-5; 7 bases map to TRBD1. This CDR3 has 13 amino acids. V lost 4 bases, J lost 5 bases, and 2 bases stayed unmatched. Germline loops: CDR1 WNHNN, CDR2 SYGVQD (reference sequence). The CDR3, as DNA: TGCGCCAGCAGTGGACAGGGTGATCAGCCCCAGCATTTT. Translated, it gives CASSGQGDQPQHF.

The chain links TRBV15 to TRBJ2-1, with TRBD1 matching 7 bases. The length of the CDR3 is 13 residues. V gave up 0 bases and J gave up 10 bases; unmatched junction bases: 3. Germline loops: CDR1 LNHNV, CDR2 YYDKDF (reference sequence). Here the CDR3 DNA reads TGTGCCACCAGCAGAGATAGAGGGGGCGAGCAGTTCTTC. This sequence encodes CATSRDRGGEQFF.

The chain links TRBV18 to TRBJ1-6, with a tentative D call TRBD1 (5 bases). This CDR3 contains 13 residues. Trimming stripped 4 bases from V and 7 bases from J, with 8 bases between. The germline V gene has CDR1 KGHSH and CDR2 LQKENI. This CDR3 reads CASSLGENSPLHF. The CDR3 DNA reads TGTGCCAGCTCACTAGGGGAAAATTCACCCCTCCACTTT.

The rearrangement links TRBV29-1 to TRBJ2-7; tentatively, D is TRBD2 (6 bases). Germline assignment: CDR1 SQVTM and CDR2 ANQGSEA. Trimming removed 5 bases from V and 5 bases from J, with 13 bases in between. The CDR3 spans 12 residues. This chain's CDR3 is CSVSVTSNEQYF. The DNA for the CDR3 is TGCAGCGTTAGCGTAACTAGCAACGAGCAGTACTTC.

The chain carries TRBV11-2 and TRBJ2-5, with 9 positions matching TRBD2. Per the germline V gene, CDR1 is SGHAT and CDR2 is FQNNGV. This CDR3 has 16 residues. Unmatched junction bases numbered 10, after V lost 1 base and J lost 7 bases. CDR3 loop: CASSLASGLAVWTQYF. CDR3 nucleotides: TGTGCCAGCAGCTTAGCCTCGGGACTAGCTGTTTGGACCCAGTACTTC.